The clone carrying this T cell receptor (beta chain) was seen many times. The CDR3 totals 12 residues. V was pared by 2 bases and J by 4 bases, with 5 bases between. Germline V CDR1 and CDR2: MNHEY, SVGEGT. The data were taken from a study of Graves' ophthalmopathy and Graves' hyperthyroidism. The authors amplified TCR beta CDR3 regions, and they did so from RNA transcripts for repertoire sequencing. Second-round multiplex PCR came after a first-round RT-PCR that employed HTBI primers. TCRdb independently ran MiXCR on the multiplex PCR reads; one entry per CDR3 protein. The sample records nearly 400,000 distinct CDR3 sequences, around 18% being singletons.

This clonotype was sampled from a woman aged 18-30 years with Graves' ophthalmopathy. The gene calls are TRBV6-2 or TRBV6-3 and TRBJ2-5, with D possibly TRBD1 on 5 matching bases. Material: peripheral blood. The CDR3 protein is CASSYGAETQYF. The CDR3 coding sequence is TGTGCCAGCAGTTACGGGGCAGAGACCCAGTACTTC.